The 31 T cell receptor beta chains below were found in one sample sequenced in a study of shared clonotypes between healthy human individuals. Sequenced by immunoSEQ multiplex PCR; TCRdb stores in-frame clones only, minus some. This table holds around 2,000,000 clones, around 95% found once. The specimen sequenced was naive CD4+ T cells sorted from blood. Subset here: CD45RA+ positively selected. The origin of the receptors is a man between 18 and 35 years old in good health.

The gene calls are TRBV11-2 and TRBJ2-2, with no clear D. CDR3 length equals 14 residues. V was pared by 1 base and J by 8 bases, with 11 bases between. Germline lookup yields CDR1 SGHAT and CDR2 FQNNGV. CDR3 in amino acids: CASSLAPTRGELFF. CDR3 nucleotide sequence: TGTGCCAGCAGCTTAGCCCCGACTCGAGGGGAGCTGTTTTTT. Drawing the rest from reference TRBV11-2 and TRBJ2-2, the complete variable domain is EAGVAQSPRYKIIEKRQSVAFWCNPISGHATLYWYQQILGQGPKLLIQFQNNGVVDDSQLPKDRFSAERLKGVDSTLKIQPAKLEDSAVYLCASSLAPTRGELFFGEGSRLTVL.

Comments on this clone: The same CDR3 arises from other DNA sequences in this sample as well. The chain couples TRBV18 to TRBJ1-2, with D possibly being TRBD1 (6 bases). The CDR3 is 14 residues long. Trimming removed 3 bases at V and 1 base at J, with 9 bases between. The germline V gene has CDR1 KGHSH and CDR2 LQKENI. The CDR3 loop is CASSPGQLNYGYTF. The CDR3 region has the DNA TGTGCCAGCTCACCTGGACAGCTTAACTATGGCTACACCTTC.

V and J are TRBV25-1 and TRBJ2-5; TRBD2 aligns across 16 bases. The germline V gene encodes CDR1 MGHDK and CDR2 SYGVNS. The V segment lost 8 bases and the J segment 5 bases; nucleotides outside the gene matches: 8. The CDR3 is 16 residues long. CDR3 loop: CASEPGLAGGLETQYF. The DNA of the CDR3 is TGTGCCAGCGAGCCGGGACTAGCGGGAGGGTTGGAGACCCAGTACTTC.

CDR3 nucleotides: TGTGCCAGCAGCCACCGACAGTCTAGCTCCTACGAGCAGTACTTC. Its protein is CASSHRQSSSYEQYF. The chain links TRBV7-9 to TRBJ2-7; D possibly corresponds to TRBD1 (5 bases). V dropped 5 bases and J dropped 0 bases, with 14 bases sitting between them. The CDR3 length is 15 residues. Germline values: CDR1 SEHNR, CDR2 FQNEAQ (reference sequence).

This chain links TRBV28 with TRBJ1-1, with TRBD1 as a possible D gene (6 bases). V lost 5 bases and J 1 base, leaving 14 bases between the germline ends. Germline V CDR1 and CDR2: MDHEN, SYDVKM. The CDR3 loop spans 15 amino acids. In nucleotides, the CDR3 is TGTGCCAGCAGTCTAAGGACAGCACCGAACACTGAAGCTTTCTTT. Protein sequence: CASSLRTAPNTEAFF.

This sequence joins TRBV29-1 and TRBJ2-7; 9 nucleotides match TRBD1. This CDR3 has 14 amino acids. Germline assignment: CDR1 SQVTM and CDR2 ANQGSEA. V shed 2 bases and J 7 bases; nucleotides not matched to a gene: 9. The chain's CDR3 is CSVETGQGLWEQYF. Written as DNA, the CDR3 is TGCAGCGTTGAAACCGGACAGGGGCTTTGGGAGCAGTACTTC.

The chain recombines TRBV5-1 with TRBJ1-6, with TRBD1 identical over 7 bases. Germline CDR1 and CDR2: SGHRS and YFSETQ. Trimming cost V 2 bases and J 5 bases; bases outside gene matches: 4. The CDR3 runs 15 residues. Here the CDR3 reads CASSFQGVDNSPLHF. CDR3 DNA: TGCGCCAGCAGCTTTCAGGGGGTGGATAATTCACCCCTCCACTTT.

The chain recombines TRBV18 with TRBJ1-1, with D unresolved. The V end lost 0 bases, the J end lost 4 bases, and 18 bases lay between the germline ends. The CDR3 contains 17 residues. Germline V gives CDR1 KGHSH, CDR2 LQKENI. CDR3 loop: CASSPPVPTWGVTEAFF. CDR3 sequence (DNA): TGTGCCAGCTCACCACCGGTCCCAACATGGGGAGTCACTGAAGCTTTCTTT.

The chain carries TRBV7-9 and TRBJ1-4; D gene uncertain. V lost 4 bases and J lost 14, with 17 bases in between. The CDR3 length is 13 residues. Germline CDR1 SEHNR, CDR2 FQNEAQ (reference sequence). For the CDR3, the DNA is TGTGCCAGCAGCTCCCTAACAGTTCCCCAGCTGTTTTTT. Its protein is CASSSLTVPQLFF.

CDR3 sequence: CASSGDRYNQPQHF. Here the CDR3 DNA reads TGTGCCAGCAGTGGGGACAGATACAATCAGCCCCAGCATTTT. This chain joins TRBV6-1 and TRBJ1-5; 7 bases are shared with TRBD1. Per the germline V gene, CDR1 is MNHNS and CDR2 is SASEGT. The CDR3 consists of 14 residues. V shed 4 bases, J shed 3 bases, and the junction held 3 bases outside the gene matches.

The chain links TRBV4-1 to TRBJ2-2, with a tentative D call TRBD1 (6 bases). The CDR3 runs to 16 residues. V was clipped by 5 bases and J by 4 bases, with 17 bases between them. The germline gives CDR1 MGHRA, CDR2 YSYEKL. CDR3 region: CASSSPQGISTGELFF. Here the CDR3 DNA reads TGCGCCAGCAGCTCTCCACAGGGTATCAGCACCGGGGAGCTGTTTTTT.

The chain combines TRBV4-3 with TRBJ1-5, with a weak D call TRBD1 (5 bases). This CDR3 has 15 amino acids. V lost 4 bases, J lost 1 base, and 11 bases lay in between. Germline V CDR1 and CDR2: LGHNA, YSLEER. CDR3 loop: CASSRSWGSNQPQHF. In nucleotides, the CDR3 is TGCGCCAGCAGCCGGTCCTGGGGGAGCAATCAGCCCCAGCATTTT.

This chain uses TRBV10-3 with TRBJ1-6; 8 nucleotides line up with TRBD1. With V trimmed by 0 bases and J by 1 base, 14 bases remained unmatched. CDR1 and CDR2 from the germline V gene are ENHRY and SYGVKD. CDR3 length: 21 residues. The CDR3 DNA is TGTGCCATCAGTGAGTCGAATAGGGCAGGGGGCAACCCTTCCTATAATTCACCCCTCCACTTT. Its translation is CAISESNRAGGNPSYNSPLHF.

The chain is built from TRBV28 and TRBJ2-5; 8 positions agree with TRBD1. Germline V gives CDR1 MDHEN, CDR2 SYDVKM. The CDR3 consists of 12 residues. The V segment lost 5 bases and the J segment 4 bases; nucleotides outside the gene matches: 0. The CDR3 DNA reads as TGTGCCAGCAGTGGGACAGGAGAGACCCAGTACTTC. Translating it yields CASSGTGETQYF.

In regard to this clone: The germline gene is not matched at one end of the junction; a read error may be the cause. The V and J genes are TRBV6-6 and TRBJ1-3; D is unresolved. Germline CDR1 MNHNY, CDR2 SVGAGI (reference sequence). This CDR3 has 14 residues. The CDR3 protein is CASSYDISGHTIYF. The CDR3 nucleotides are TGTGCCAGCAGCTACGACATCTCTGGACACACCATATATTTT.

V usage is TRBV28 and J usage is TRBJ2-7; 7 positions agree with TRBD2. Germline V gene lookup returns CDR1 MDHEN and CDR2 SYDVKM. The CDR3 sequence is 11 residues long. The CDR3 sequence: CAASGQYEQYF. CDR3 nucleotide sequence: TGTGCGGCTAGCGGCCAATACGAGCAGTACTTC.

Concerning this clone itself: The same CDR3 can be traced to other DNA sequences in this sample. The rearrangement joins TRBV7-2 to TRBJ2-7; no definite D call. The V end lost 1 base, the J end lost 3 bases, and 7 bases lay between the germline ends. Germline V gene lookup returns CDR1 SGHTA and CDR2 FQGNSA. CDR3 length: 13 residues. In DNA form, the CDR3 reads TGTGCCAGCAGCTTAGTGGTTTACTACGAGCAGTACTTC. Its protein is CASSLVVYYEQYF.

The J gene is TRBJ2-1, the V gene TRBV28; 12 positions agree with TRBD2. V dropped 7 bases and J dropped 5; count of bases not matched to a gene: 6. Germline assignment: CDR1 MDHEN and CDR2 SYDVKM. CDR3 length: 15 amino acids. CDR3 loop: CASTTSGRYDNEQFF. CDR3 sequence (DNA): TGTGCCAGCACAACTAGCGGGAGGTATGACAATGAGCAGTTCTTC.

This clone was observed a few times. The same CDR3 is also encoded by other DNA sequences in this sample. CDR3 residues: CASGLGQGTEAFF. In DNA form, the CDR3 reads TGTGCTAGTGGTTTGGGACAGGGGACTGAAGCTTTCTTT. This sequence joins TRBV12-5 and TRBJ1-1; 8 bases agree with TRBD1. V was pared by 1 base and J by 5 bases, with 0 bases of the junction left unmatched. The germline V gene encodes CDR1 LGHNT and CDR2 FRNRAP. This CDR3 region has 13 residues.

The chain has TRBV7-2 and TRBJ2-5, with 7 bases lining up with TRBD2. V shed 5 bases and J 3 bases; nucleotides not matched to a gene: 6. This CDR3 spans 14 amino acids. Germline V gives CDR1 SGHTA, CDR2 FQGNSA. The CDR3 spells CASSRSLAEETQYF. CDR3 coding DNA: TGTGCCAGCAGCCGCTCCCTAGCGGAAGAGACCCAGTACTTC.

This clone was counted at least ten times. CDR3 DNA: TGTGCCAGCAGCTTGGATTCTGACGGGGGGATCGGGATTTCACCCCTCCACTTT. It translates to CASSLDSDGGIGISPLHF. This chain links TRBV5-7 with TRBJ1-6; possibly TRBD1 for D (5 bases). TRBV5-7 is given ORF status, its function remaining uncertain. CDR3 length: 18 amino acids. Between the trimmed V and J ends, which lost 0 bases and 9 bases, there was a span of 22 bases.

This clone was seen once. CDR3 amino acids: CASSPIQGASYGYTF. CDR3 nucleotide sequence: TGTGCCAGCAGTCCTATACAGGGGGCGTCCTATGGCTACACCTTC. The V and J genes are TRBV2 and TRBJ1-2; 9 bases fit TRBD1. V trimming: 5 bases; J trimming: 4 bases; junction bases outside the gene matches: 8. Germline lookup yields CDR1 SNHLY and CDR2 FYNNEI. The length of the CDR3 is 15 residues.

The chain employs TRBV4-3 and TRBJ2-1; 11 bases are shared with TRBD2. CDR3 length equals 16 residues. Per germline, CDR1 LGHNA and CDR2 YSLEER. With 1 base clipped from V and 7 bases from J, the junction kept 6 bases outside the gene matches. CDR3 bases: TGCGCCAGCAGCCAAGGTGCTAGCGGGGGGCTAAATGAGCAGTTCTTC. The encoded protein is CASSQGASGGLNEQFF.

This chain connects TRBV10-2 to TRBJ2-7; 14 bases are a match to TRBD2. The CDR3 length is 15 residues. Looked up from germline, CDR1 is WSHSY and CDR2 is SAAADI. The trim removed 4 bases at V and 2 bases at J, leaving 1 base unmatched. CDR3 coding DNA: TGCGCCAGCAGTGCGACTAGCGGGGGGGCCTACGAGCAGTACTTC. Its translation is CASSATSGGAYEQYF.

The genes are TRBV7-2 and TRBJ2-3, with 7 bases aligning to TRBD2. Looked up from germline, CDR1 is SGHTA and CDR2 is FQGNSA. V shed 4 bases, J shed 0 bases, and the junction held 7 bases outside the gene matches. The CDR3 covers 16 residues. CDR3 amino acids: CASSSGLGLSTDTQYF. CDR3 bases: TGTGCCAGCAGCTCCGGACTAGGTCTTAGCACAGATACGCAGTATTTT.

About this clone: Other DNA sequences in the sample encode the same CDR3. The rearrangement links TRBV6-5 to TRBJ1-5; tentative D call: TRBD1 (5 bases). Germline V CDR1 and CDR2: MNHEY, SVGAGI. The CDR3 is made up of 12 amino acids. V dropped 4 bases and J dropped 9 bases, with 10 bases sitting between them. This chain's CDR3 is CASSSPGGPQHF. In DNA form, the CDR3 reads TGTGCCAGCAGTTCGCCGGGGGGGCCCCAGCATTTT.

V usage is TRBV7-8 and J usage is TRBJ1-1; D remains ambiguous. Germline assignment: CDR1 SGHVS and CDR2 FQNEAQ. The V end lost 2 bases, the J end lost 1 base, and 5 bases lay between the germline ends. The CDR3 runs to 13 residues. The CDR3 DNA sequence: TGTGCCAGCAGCTTAATGACGAACACTGAAGCTTTCTTT. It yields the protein CASSLMTNTEAFF.

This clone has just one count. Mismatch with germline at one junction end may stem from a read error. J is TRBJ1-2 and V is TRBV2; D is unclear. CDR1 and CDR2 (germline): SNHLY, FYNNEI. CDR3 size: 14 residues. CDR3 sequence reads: CASSEGKGISGYTF. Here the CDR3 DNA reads TGTGCCAGCAGCGAAGGGAAAGGGATCTCCGGCTACACCTTC. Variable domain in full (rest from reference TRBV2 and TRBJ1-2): EPEVTQTPSHQVTQMGQEVILRCVPISNHLYFYWYRQILGQKVEFLVSFYNNEISEKSEIFDDQFSVERPDGSNFTLKIRSTKLEDSAMYFCASSEGKGISGYTFGSGTRLTVV.

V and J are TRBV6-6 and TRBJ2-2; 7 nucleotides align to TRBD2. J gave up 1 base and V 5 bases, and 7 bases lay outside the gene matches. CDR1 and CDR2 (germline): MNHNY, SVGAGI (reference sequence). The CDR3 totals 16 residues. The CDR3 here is CASSRGGIQNTGELFF. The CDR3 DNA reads TGTGCCAGCAGTAGGGGAGGGATCCAGAACACCGGGGAGCTGTTTTTT.

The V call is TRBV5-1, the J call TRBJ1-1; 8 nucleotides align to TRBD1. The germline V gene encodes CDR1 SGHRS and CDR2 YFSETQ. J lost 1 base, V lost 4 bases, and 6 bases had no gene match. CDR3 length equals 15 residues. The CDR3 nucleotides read TGCGCCAGCAGCCTGCCGGGACAGGCGAACACTGAAGCTTTCTTT. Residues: CASSLPGQANTEAFF.

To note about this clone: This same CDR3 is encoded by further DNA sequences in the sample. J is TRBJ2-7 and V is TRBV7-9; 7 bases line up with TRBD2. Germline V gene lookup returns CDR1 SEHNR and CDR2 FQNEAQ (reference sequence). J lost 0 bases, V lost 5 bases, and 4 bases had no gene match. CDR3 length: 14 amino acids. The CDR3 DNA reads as TGTGCCAGCAGCCCCGGGAGGAGCTCCTACGAGCAGTACTTC. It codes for CASSPGRSSYEQYF.